What follows are 27 T cell receptor beta chains derived from one specimen sequenced in a study of blood T cell repertoires in COVID-19. Profiling relied on immunoSEQ multiplex PCR, and the TCRdb table lists in-frame clones only, not all of them. The table records 180,000 or so clones, 89% of them present only once. Source material: PBMCs or T cells enriched from blood (not recorded which). These receptors were obtained from a woman under 30 who had recovered from COVID-19.

The rearrangement joins TRBV9 to TRBJ1-2, with a tentative D call TRBD1 (5 bases). Deletions cut 2 bases from V and 4 bases from J, with 9 bases between. CDR3 length equals 13 residues. Germline V lookup: CDR1 SGDLS, CDR2 YYNGEE. This CDR3 reads CASSVRGGYGYTF. CDR3 sequence (DNA): TGTGCCAGCAGCGTTCGGGGGGGCTATGGCTACACCTTC.

The V call is TRBV28, the J call TRBJ2-7; 10 bases are a match to TRBD1. Trimming removed 6 bases from V and 4 bases from J; junction bases left unmatched: 9. Germline V gives CDR1 MDHEN, CDR2 SYDVKM. CDR3 length: 15 amino acids. CDR3 sequence reads: CASRTPWTGGYEQYF. As DNA, the CDR3 is TGTGCCAGCAGGACCCCTTGGACAGGGGGGTACGAGCAGTACTTC.

The V and J genes are TRBV13 and TRBJ2-3, with 9 bases that match TRBD2. In germline, CDR1 is PRHDT, CDR2 FYEKMQ (reference sequence). CDR3 length: 16 residues. The V and J ends lost 5 bases and 2 bases, in that order; junction bases with no gene match: 8. In DNA form, the CDR3 reads TGTGCCAGCAGCCCTGTGGCGGGAGGGCCCACAGATACGCAGTATTTT. It translates to CASSPVAGGPTDTQYF. Complete variable domain (other parts from reference TRBV13 and TRBJ2-3): AAGVIQSPRHLIKEKRETATLKCYPIPRHDTVYWYQQGPGQDPQFLISFYEKMQSDKGSIPDRFSAQQFSDYHSELNMSSLELGDSALYFCASSPVAGGPTDTQYFGPGTRLTVL.

In this sample, this clone turned up a few times. This sequence joins TRBV3-1 (or the pseudogene TRBV3-2) and TRBJ1-4; D gene uncertain. CDR1 and CDR2 (germline): LGHDT, YNNKEL (reference sequence). Trimming shortened V by 6 bases and J by 4 bases, and 15 bases separated the two germline ends. The length of the CDR3 is 15 residues. The CDR3: CASRSLDGLNEKLFF. The CDR3 DNA follows: TGTGCCAGCAGGTCCCTAGACGGCCTTAATGAAAAACTGTTTTTT.

The chain links TRBV19 to TRBJ1-1; D not resolved. V lost 1 base, J lost 7 bases, and 13 bases lay in between. This CDR3 spans 14 amino acids. Germline values: CDR1 LNHDA, CDR2 SQIVND (reference sequence). CDR3 protein: CASSIGARDSEAFF. Written as DNA, the CDR3 is TGTGCCAGTAGTATAGGCGCCCGGGATAGTGAAGCTTTCTTT.

The gene calls are TRBV5-1 and TRBJ2-7; 7 bases are a match to TRBD2. The CDR3 spans 17 residues. V gave up 4 bases and J gave up 2 bases; unmatched junction bases: 15. CDR1 is SGHRS and CDR2 is YFSETQ in the germline V gene. The CDR3 DNA is TGCGCCAGCAGCATTGGACTAGGTTCAACTTCTACCTACGAGCAGTACTTC. It specifies CASSIGLGSTSTYEQYF.

The gene calls are TRBV7-2 and TRBJ1-3, with 8 bases matching TRBD1. The CDR3 runs 17 residues. CDR1 is SGHTA, CDR2 FQGNSA, per germline. Losses at the gene ends were 5 bases for V and 1 base for J; bases not matched to a gene: 10. In DNA form, the CDR3 reads TGTGCCAGCAGCACGACAGGGGTTGGGTATTCTGGAAACACCATATATTTT. Protein: CASSTTGVGYSGNTIYF. Full variable domain (remainder filled in from reference TRBV7-2 and TRBJ1-3): GAGVSQSPSNKVTEKGKDVELRCDPISGHTALYWYRQSLGQGLEFLIYFQGNSAPDKSGLPSDRFSAERTGGSVSTLTIQRTQQEDSAVYLCASSTTGVGYSGNTIYFGEGSWLTVV.

The V call is TRBV28, the J call TRBJ2-7; 10 bases agree with TRBD1. CDR3 length: 14 residues. CDR1 is MDHEN, CDR2 SYDVKM, per germline. V shed 6 bases and J 3 bases; nucleotides not matched to a gene: 5. Here the CDR3 reads CASRGQGLYYEQYF. The CDR3 DNA is TGTGCCAGCAGGGGACAGGGGTTATACTACGAGCAGTACTTC. Full variable domain (remainder filled in from reference TRBV28 and TRBJ2-7): DVKVTQSSRYLVKRTGEKVFLECVQDMDHENMFWYRQDPGLGLRLIYFSYDVKMKEKGDIPEGYSVSREKKERFSLILESASTNQTSMYLCASRGQGLYYEQYFGPGTRLTVT.

V usage is TRBV6-5 and J usage is TRBJ2-2; tentative D call: TRBD1 (6 bases). This CDR3 has 15 amino acids. V lost 6 bases to trimming and J lost 1 base, with 12 bases between them. Germline V lookup: CDR1 MNHEY, CDR2 SVGAGI. The CDR3 DNA reads as TGTGCCAGCAGCCAACCGACAGGGAACACCGGGGAGCTGTTTTTT. It yields the protein CASSQPTGNTGELFF.

The rearrangement links TRBV5-1 to TRBJ2-7, with D possibly being TRBD1 (6 bases). Germline V gene sequence: CDR1 SGHRS, CDR2 YFSETQ. Trimming cost V 1 base and J 2 bases, with 13 bases left between them. The CDR3 runs 15 residues. CDR3 DNA: TGCGCCAGCAGCTTGAACGCAGGGGTCACCTACGAGCAGTACTTC. This translates into CASSLNAGVTYEQYF.

The chain links TRBV10-3 to TRBJ2-3, with a possible D match to TRBD2 (5 bases). V was cut by 2 bases and J by 7 bases, with 19 bases left in between. CDR3 length equals 16 residues. CDR1 and CDR2 from the germline V gene are ENHRY and SYGVKD. The CDR3 DNA reads TGTGCCATCAGTGAGGACTATCGTGGGAGTTCGAATACGCAGTATTTT. Translating it yields CAISEDYRGSSNTQYF.

This clone was found once. The chain carries TRBV6-5 and TRBJ1-5; D is possibly TRBD1 (5 bases). The germline gives CDR1 MNHEY, CDR2 SVGAGI. CDR3 length: 13 residues. Trimming removed 6 bases at V and 10 bases at J, with 16 bases between. CDR3 loop: CASRGRLSGPQHF. CDR3 sequence (DNA): TGTGCCAGCAGGGGGCGGCTTTCGGGTCCCCAGCATTTT.

The chain employs TRBV5-4 and TRBJ2-3, with TRBD2 matching over 7 bases. The V gene's germline CDR1 is SGHNT and CDR2 YYREEE (reference sequence). The V and J ends lost 2 bases and 2 bases, in that order; junction bases with no gene match: 8. There are 16 residues in the CDR3. The CDR3 region has the DNA TGTGCCAGCAGCTTTTACCGGAGCGGGGACACAGATACGCAGTATTTT. It is translated as CASSFYRSGDTDTQYF.

The V and J genes are TRBV7-2 and TRBJ1-1; 7 nucleotides agree with TRBD1. V lost 0 bases to trimming and J lost 4 bases; unmatched junction nucleotides: 23. The CDR3 has 21 amino acids. Germline CDR1 SGHTA, CDR2 FQGNSA. This CDR3 reads CASSLALWAGGPKYRTTEAFF. CDR3 sequence (DNA): TGTGCCAGCAGCTTAGCGCTATGGGCAGGGGGTCCCAAATATCGAACCACTGAAGCTTTCTTT.

The CDR3 sequence: CSVEDPKGTSGTFRETQYF. The CDR3 DNA sequence: TGCAGCGTTGAAGATCCAAAAGGGACTAGCGGGACTTTTCGGGAGACCCAGTACTTC. The rearrangement uses TRBV29-1 and TRBJ2-5, with TRBD2 matching 13 bases. The CDR3 contains 19 residues. V was pared by 0 bases and J by 5 bases, with 15 bases of the junction left unmatched. In germline, CDR1 is SQVTM, CDR2 ANQGSEA.

This chain links TRBV19 with TRBJ2-7; the D is unclear. V shed 5 bases and J shed 0 bases, with 8 bases lying between them. Germline-derived CDR1 and CDR2 are LNHDA and SQIVND (reference sequence). The CDR3 is 13 amino acids. The CDR3 DNA reads as TGTGCCAGTAGTGAGGTTAGCTCCTACGAGCAGTACTTC. Translation gives CASSEVSSYEQYF.

This clone was seen once. The V call is TRBV2, the J call TRBJ1-2, with TRBD1 matching over 9 bases. This CDR3 is built from 14 residues. CDR1 is SNHLY and CDR2 is FYNNEI in the germline V gene. J gave up 4 bases and V 7 bases, and 7 bases lay outside the gene matches. In DNA, the CDR3 is TGTGCCAGCACCCCACGGGACAGGGTCTATGGCTACACCTTC. As protein: CASTPRDRVYGYTF.

This chain links TRBV5-1 with TRBJ2-3; 7 bases agree with TRBD1. Germline V gene data show CDR1 as SGHRS and CDR2 as YFSETQ. This CDR3 region has 14 residues. The V segment lost 2 bases and the J segment 5 bases; nucleotides outside the gene matches: 5. This CDR3 is CASSFEGARDTQYF. As DNA, the CDR3 is TGCGCCAGCAGCTTTGAGGGGGCGAGAGATACGCAGTATTTT.

The chain couples TRBV28 to TRBJ2-5, with TRBD1 matching 9 bases. Per germline, CDR1 MDHEN and CDR2 SYDVKM. V shed 6 bases and J 7 bases; nucleotides not matched to a gene: 15. The CDR3 has 16 amino acids. CDR3 DNA: TGTGCCAGCAGGCCACAGGGGGCCCAATTACCAGGGACCCAGTACTTC. It translates to CASRPQGAQLPGTQYF.

The V gene is TRBV27, the J gene TRBJ1-2, with 8 bases that match TRBD1. The CDR3 is 14 amino acids. V dropped 8 bases and J dropped 3; count of bases not matched to a gene: 8. Germline V lookup: CDR1 MNHEY, CDR2 SMNVEV (reference sequence). CDR3 loop: CASRRGRPYYGYTF. The CDR3 coding sequence is TGTGCCAGCCGCAGGGGGCGACCATACTATGGCTACACCTTC.

This chain links TRBV5-5 with TRBJ1-1; 7 nucleotides match TRBD1. V shed 3 bases and J 1 base; nucleotides not matched to a gene: 6. The CDR3 has 15 amino acids. Germline assignment: CDR1 SGHKS and CDR2 YYEKEE (reference sequence). In DNA, the CDR3 is TGTGCCAGCAGCTCGACAGGGACCGGGAACACTGAAGCTTTCTTT. It is translated as CASSSTGTGNTEAFF.

The chain joins TRBV18 to TRBJ2-2; tentatively, D is TRBD1 (5 bases). V gave up 6 bases and J gave up 1 base, with 9 bases separating them. This CDR3 is built from 14 residues. CDR1 is KGHSH and CDR2 is LQKENI in the germline V gene. The CDR3, as DNA: TGTGCCAGCTCTATTACAGGGAACACCGGGGAGCTGTTTTTT. Protein sequence: CASSITGNTGELFF.

V gene TRBV2 combines with J gene TRBJ1-1; 7 bases align to TRBD1. Germline-derived CDR1 and CDR2 are SNHLY and FYNNEI. The J segment lost 5 bases and the V segment lost 5 bases, leaving 29 bases of the junction unmatched. There are 21 residues in the CDR3. DNA for the CDR3: TGTGCCAGCAGTACTAATTATTTAATTCCAAACCGTAAGGGGGCTGATACTGAAGCTTTCTTT. It codes for CASSTNYLIPNRKGADTEAFF.

This clone has just a few counts. This rearrangement joins TRBV11-2 to TRBJ2-1; 8 bases are a match to TRBD2. Unmatched junction bases numbered 10, after V lost 2 bases and J lost 7 bases. Looked up from germline, CDR1 is SGHAT and CDR2 is FQNNGV. This CDR3 region has 16 residues. CDR3 amino acids: CASSLTGGLLLNEQFF. Here the CDR3 DNA reads TGTGCCAGCAGCTTAACGGGAGGGCTTCTGTTAAATGAGCAGTTCTTC.

The gene calls are TRBV5-1 and TRBJ2-5; 7 bases are shared with TRBD2. The CDR3 covers 17 residues. Germline-derived CDR1 and CDR2 are SGHRS and YFSETQ. The V and J ends lost 5 bases and 1 base, in that order; junction bases with no gene match: 14. As DNA, the CDR3 is TGCGCCAGCAGACAATCGGGGGGTCAGGGCCCCCAAGAGACCCAGTACTTC. The encoded protein is CASRQSGGQGPQETQYF.

The CDR3 loop reads CSASPVADFWGETQYF. The CDR3 DNA follows: TGCAGTGCTAGTCCGGTAGCGGATTTTTGGGGTGAGACCCAGTACTTC. J is TRBJ2-5 and V is TRBV20-1, with D perhaps matching TRBD2 (6 bases). CDR3 length equals 16 residues. CDR1 is DFQATT and CDR2 is SNEGSKA in the germline V gene (reference sequence). V gave up 3 bases and J gave up 5 bases, with 22 bases separating them.

The CDR3 coding sequence is TGCGCCAGCATCCTGGGGCTCGGCACCGGGGAGCTGTTTTTT. Translating gives CASILGLGTGELFF. The V gene is TRBV4-1, the J gene TRBJ2-2; a possible D gene is TRBD1 (5 bases). Trimming removed 7 bases from V and 4 bases from J, with 13 bases in between. The CDR3 extends over 14 amino acids. Germline values: CDR1 MGHRA, CDR2 YSYEKL.